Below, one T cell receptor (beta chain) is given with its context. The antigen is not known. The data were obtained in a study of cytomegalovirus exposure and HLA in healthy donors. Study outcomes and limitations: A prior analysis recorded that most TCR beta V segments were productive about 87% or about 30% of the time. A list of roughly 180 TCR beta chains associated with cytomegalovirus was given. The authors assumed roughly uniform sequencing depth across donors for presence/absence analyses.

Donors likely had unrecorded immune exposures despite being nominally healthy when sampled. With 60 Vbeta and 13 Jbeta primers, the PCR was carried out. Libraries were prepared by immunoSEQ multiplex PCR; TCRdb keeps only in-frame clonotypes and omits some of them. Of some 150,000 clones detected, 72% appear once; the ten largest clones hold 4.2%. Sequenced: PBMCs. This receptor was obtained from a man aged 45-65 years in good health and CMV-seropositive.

The CDR3 loop is CASSLQTGGYNEQFF. CDR3 bases: TGTGCCAGCAGCCTCCAGACGGGGGGGTACAATGAGCAGTTCTTC. The chain links TRBV7-2 to TRBJ2-1, with TRBD2 matching 8 bases. V shed 5 bases and J 4 bases; nucleotides not matched to a gene: 7. The CDR3 runs 15 residues. Looked up from germline, CDR1 is SGHTA and CDR2 is FQGNSA.